A selection of T cell receptor beta chains follows, all from one sample in a study of blood T cell repertoires in COVID-19. Profiled with immunoSEQ multiplex PCR; TCRdb holds only in-frame clones, not every one. The sample lists fewer than 300,000 clones, roughly 86% occurring once. Sequencing used peripheral blood. All receptors come from a woman aged 50 to 65 with acute or convalescent COVID-19. Each CDR3 is given without its conserved first and last residue. Each record gives: V gene, CDR3 protein.

TRBV19	ASSRQASYEQY
TRBV29-1	SVRGQAGNQPQH
TRBV28	ASSFGGAKNIQY
TRBV30	AWSPWGRPPQH
TRBV5-1	ASSLAGQGTHEQF
TRBV7-3	ASSPSRVNTEAF
TRBV2	ASSGDTNTGELF
TRBV30	ARSAGVLAEGSYEQY
TRBV10-3	AIAAGSNEKLF
TRBV6-2/TRBV6-3	ASSPGQANYGYT
TRBV20-1	SGDRAGEQY
TRBV30	AWMIEGGPYNEQF
TRBV29-1	SVGLAGVETQY
TRBV24-1	ATTTGLHGDIQY
TRBV7-6	ASSLVRETGEETQY
TRBV5-1	ASSPGLQGPIQPQH
TRBV14	ASSQAGRTYGYT
TRBV27	ASSLWGPRSEAF
TRBV7-2	ASSLVGPSSGNTIY
TRBV9	ASSVGVLVSNEQF
TRBV19	ASSIVPNRGPNTEAF
TRBV5-1	ASSLKREGRGETQY
TRBV19	ASSVNRINQPQH
TRBV5-6	ASSSGTAYEQY
TRBV7-2	ASSRPGDTEAF
TRBV6-5	ASTRDRGNTEAF
TRBV18	ASSPPAEKGYEQY
TRBV5-5	ASIVKGLSSYEQY
TRBV7-9	ASAEASLTIQETQY
TRBV12-3/TRBV12-4	ASSPQGLEAF
TRBV7-3	ASSPAGGNYEQY
TRBV18	ASSPPSGDEADYGYT
TRBV10-3	AIRGLLDSPLH
TRBV3-1/TRBV3-2	ASSLAGPTYNEQF
TRBV29-1	SVEASGNPDTQY
TRBV7-3	ASSVSGSGYEQY
TRBV4-1	ASSLYSGNTEAF
TRBV7-9	ASSSSRAGAVQPQH
TRBV3-1/TRBV3-2	ASTKGGQPYYEQY
TRBV2	ASNRDTNYGYT
TRBV11-2	ASSLMGHSSYEQY
TRBV7-3	ASSSSGSGNTIY
TRBV27	ASSPFVFGGYEQY
TRBV27	ASSRRMVGGGPFYEQY
TRBV18	ASSPQGNQPQH
TRBV4-1	ASSSWTDPDSPLH